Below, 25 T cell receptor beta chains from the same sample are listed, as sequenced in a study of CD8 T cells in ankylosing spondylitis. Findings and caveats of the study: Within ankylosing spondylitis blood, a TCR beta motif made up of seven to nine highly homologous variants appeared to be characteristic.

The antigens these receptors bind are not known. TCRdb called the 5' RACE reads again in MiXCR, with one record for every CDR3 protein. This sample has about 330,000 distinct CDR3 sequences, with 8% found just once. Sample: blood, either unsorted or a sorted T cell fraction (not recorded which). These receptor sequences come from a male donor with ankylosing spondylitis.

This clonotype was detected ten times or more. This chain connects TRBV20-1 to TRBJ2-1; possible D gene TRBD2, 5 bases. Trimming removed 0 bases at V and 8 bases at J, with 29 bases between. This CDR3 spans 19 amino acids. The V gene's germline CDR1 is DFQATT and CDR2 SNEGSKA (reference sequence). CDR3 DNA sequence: TGCAGTGCTAGAGACCCCTTCTCCCTTCTAGACGGGGTGTACGATGAGCAGTTCTTC. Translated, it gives CSARDPFSLLDGVYDEQFF.

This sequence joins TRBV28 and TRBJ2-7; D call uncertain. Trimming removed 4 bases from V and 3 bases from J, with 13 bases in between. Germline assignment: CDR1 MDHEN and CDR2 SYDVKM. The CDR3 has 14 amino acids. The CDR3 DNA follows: TGTGCCAGCAGTTACCTCGGCCTGTACTACGAGCAGTACTTC. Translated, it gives CASSYLGLYYEQYF.

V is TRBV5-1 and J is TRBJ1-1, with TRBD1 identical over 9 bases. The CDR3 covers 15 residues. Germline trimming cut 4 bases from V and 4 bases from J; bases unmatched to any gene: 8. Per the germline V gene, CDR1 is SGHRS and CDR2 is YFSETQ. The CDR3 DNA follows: TGCGCCAGCAGCCCCACAGGGGGCGCGGGCACTGAAGCTTTCTTT. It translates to CASSPTGGAGTEAFF.

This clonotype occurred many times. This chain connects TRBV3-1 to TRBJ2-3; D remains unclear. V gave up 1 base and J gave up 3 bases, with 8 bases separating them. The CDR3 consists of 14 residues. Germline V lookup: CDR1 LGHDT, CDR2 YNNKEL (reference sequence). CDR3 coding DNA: TGTGCCAGCAGCCAAGGCCAAGGAACAGATACGCAGTATTTT. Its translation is CASSQGQGTDTQYF.

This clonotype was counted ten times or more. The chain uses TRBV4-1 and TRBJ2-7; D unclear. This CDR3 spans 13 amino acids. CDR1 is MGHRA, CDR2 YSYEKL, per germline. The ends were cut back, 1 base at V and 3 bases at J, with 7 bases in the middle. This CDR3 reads CASSQGMIYEQYF. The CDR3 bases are TGCGCCAGCAGCCAAGGGATGATCTACGAGCAGTACTTC.

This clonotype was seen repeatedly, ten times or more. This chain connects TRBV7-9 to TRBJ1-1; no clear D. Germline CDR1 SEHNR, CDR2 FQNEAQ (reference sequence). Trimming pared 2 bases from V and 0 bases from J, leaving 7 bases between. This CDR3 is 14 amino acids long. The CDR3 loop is CASSLQQMNTEAFF. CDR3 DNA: TGTGCCAGCAGCTTACAGCAGATGAACACTGAAGCTTTCTTT.

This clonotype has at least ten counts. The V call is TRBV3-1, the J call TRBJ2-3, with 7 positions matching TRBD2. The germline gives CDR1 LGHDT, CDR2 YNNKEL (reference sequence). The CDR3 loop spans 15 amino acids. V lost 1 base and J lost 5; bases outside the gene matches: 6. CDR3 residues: CASSQASGEGDTQYF. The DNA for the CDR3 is TGTGCCAGCAGCCAAGCTAGCGGAGAAGGAGATACGCAGTATTTT.

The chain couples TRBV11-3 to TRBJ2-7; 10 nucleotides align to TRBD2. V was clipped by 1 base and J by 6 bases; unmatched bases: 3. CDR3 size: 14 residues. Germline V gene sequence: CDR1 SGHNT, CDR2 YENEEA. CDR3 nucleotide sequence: TGTGCCAGCAGCTTAGTAGCGGGAGGAGGCGAGCAGTACTTC. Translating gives CASSLVAGGGEQYF.

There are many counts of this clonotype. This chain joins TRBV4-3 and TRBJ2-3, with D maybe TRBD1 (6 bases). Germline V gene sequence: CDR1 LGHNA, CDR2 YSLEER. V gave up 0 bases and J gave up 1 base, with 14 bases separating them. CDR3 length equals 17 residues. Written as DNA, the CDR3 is TGCGCCAGCAGCCAAGAGCTAGGGGGAATGGGCACAGATACGCAGTATTTT. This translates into CASSQELGGMGTDTQYF.

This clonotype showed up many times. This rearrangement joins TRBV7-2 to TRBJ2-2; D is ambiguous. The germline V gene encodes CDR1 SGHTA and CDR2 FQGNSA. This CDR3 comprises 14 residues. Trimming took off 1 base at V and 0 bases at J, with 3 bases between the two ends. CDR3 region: CASSLDANTGELFF. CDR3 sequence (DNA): TGTGCCAGCAGCTTAGACGCGAACACCGGGGAGCTGTTTTTT.

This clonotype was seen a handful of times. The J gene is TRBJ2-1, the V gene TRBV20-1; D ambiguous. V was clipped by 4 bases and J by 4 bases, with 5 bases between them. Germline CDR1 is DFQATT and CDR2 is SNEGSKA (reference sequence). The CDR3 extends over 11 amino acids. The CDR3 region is CSAKRYNEQFF. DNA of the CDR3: TGCAGTGCTAAGCGATACAATGAGCAGTTCTTC.

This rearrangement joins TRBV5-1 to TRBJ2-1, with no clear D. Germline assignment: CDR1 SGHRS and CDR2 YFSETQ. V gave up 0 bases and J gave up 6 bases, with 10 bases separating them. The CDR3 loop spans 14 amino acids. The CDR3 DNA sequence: TGCGCCAGCAGCTTGGCCCCTCATACCAATGAGCAGTTCTTC. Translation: CASSLAPHTNEQFF.

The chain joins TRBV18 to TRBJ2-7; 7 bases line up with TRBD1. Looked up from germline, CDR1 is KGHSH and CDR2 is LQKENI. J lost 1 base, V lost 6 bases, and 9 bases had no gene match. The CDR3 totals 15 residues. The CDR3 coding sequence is TGTGCCAGCTCCCTCGGACAGGAACGATCCTACGAGCAGTACTTC. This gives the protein CASSLGQERSYEQYF.

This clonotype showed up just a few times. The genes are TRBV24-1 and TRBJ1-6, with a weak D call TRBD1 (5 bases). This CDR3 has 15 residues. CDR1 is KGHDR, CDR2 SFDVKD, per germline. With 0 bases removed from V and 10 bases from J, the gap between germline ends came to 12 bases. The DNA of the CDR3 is TGTGCCACCAGTGATTTGTCAGGGCGCGGCTCACCCCTCCACTTT. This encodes CATSDLSGRGSPLHF.

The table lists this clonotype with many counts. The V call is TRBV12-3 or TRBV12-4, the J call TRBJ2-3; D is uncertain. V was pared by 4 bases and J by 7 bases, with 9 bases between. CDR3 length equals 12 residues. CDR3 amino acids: CASSSTLHTQYF. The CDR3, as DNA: TGTGCCAGCAGTTCGACACTACATACGCAGTATTTT.

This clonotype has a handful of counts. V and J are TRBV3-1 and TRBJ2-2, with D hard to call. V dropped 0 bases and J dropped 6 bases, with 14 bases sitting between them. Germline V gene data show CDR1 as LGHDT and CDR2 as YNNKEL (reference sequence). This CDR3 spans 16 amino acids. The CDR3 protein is CASSQELGARPGELFF. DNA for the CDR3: TGTGCCAGCAGCCAAGAACTTGGTGCCCGCCCCGGGGAGCTGTTTTTT.

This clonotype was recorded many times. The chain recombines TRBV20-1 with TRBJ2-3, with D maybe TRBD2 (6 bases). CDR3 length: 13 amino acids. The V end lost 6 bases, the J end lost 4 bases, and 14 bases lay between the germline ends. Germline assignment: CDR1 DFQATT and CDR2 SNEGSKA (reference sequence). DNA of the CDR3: TGCAGTGCAAAGCGGGCTCGCGCAGATACGCAGTATTTT. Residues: CSAKRARADTQYF.

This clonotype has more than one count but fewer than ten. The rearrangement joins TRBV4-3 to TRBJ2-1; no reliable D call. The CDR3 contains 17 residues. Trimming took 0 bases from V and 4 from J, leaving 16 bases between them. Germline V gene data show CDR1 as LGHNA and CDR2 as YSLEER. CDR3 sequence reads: CASSQDLAVTPYNEQFF. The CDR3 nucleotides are TGCGCCAGCAGCCAAGATTTAGCTGTGACTCCATACAATGAGCAGTTCTTC.

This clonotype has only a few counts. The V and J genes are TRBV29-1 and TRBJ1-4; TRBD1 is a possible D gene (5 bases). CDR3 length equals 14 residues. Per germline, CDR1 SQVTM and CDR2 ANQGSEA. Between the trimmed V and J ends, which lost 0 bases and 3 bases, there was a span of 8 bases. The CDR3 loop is CSVEEGASNEKLFF. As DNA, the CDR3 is TGCAGCGTTGAAGAAGGGGCGTCTAATGAAAAACTGTTTTTT.

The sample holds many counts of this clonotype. CDR3 in amino acids: CASSSGSGSDIQYF. CDR3 nucleotide sequence: TGTGCCAGCAGCTCAGGTAGCGGGAGTGACATTCAGTACTTC. V and J are TRBV7-2 and TRBJ2-4; 9 positions agree with TRBD2. CDR3 length equals 14 residues. V lost 4 bases, J lost 8 bases, and 6 bases stayed unmatched. Germline V gives CDR1 SGHTA, CDR2 FQGNSA. Drawing the rest from reference TRBV7-2 and TRBJ2-4, the complete variable domain is GAGVSQSPSNKVTEKGKDVELRCDPISGHTALYWYRQSLGQGLEFLIYFQGNSAPDKSGLPSDRFSAERTGGSVSTLTIQRTQQEDSAVYLCASSSGSGSDIQYFGAGTRLSVL.

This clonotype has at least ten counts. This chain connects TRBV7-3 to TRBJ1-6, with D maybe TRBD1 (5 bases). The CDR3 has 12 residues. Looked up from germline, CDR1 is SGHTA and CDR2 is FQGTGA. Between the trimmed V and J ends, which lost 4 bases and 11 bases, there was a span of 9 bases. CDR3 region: CASSSGQTPLHF. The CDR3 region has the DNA TGTGCCAGCAGCTCCGGACAAACACCCCTCCACTTT.

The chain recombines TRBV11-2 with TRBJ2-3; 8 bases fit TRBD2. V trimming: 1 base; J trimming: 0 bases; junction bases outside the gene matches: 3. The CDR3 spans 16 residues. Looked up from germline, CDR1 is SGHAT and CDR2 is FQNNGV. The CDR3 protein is CASSLVSGSSTDTQYF. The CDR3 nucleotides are TGTGCCAGCAGCTTAGTGAGCGGGAGTAGCACAGATACGCAGTATTTT.

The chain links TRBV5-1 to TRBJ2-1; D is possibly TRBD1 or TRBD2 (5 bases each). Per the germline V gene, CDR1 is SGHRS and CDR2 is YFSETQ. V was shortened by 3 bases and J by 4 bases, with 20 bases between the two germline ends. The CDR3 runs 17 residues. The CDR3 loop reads CASSSPRVGTLYNEQFF. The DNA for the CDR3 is TGCGCCAGCAGCTCGCCCCGGGTCGGGACCCTGTACAATGAGCAGTTCTTC.

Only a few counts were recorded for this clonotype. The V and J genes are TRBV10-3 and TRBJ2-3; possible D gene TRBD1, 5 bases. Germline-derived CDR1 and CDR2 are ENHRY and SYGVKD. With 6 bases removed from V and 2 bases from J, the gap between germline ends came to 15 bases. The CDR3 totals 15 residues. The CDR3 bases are TGTGCCATCAGGTACGCGAGGACATCCACAGATACGCAGTATTTT. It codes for CAIRYARTSTDTQYF.

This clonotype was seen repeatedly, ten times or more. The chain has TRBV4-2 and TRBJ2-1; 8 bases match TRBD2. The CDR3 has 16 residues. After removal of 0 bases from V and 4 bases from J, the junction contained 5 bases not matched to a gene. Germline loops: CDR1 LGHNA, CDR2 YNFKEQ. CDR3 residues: CASSQEALAGYNEQFF. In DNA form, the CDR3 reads TGTGCCAGCAGCCAAGAAGCGTTAGCGGGGTACAATGAGCAGTTCTTC.